This T cell receptor (beta chain) was identified in a study of blood T cell repertoires in COVID-19. Study as a whole: Acute and convalescent COVID-19 samples came from the United States, Italy and Spain.

This clone was seen a few times. The protocol was immunoSEQ multiplex PCR, while the TCRdb copy is restricted to in-frame clones and leaves out a portion. Of about 150,000 clones in the sample, roughly 78% were seen once. The V end was cut by 2 bases, the J end by 0 bases, with 7 bases between. The CDR3 totals 14 residues. The germline V gene has CDR1 MNHEY and CDR2 SVGEGT. The sample comprised peripheral blood. This receptor was obtained from an elderly man with acute or convalescent COVID-19. This chain uses TRBV6-2 or TRBV6-3 with TRBJ1-1, with D hard to call. CDR3 loop: CASSYGRLNTEAFF. CDR3 nucleotides: TGTGCCAGCAGTTACGGCCGTTTGAACACTGAAGCTTTCTTT.